Below, one TCR beta chain is given with its context. No antigen is known for it. No per-base quality is available; no much larger clone lies one base away. This specimen belongs to a study of blood T cell repertoires in COVID-19 (dated by TCRdb to the early 2020s). With respect to the entire study: The collaborator samples originated in the United States, Italy and Spain and spanned the acute and convalescent phases of COVID-19. The prospective study material was composed of cDNA or gDNA derived from T cells, B-cell-depleted T cells, or PBMCs. The dataset comprised deeply sampled blood TCRbeta repertoires from subjects exposed to, actively infected with, or recovered from COVID-19. A freely available public database, intended as a resource for researchers studying the immune response to SARS-CoV-2, is where the repertoires were released. Samples came from the ongoing ImmuneRACE study (first 160 participants) plus 1,254 subjects from 6 global collaborators. The sample metadata nearly always contained a de-identified subject ID, COVID-19 status, age in years and sex. HLA class I and class II types, where available, came from metadata supplied by the sample provider rather than from assay-based typing. Study-level results and caveats: Clinical and demographic metadata were provided uncurated, with the amount varying by source and participant.

TCRbeta CDR3 regions were amplified from genomic DNA by means of the immunoSEQ Assay, a bias-controlled multiplex PCR. As for how the authors treated the data: Within the assay, amplification of reference gene primers was used to estimate how many nucleated cells each sample contained. Sequence reads were collapsed and filtered to measure the absolute abundance of every unique TCRbeta CDR3 rearrangement. Productive Simpson clonality was computed per sample as the square root of Simpson's diversity index over productive rearrangements. TCRdb provides this immuneACCESS table in a form limited to in-frame rearrangements. Some clones are lacking; in checked studies, under half of them reflect an unresolved V gene, and why the rest are absent is not known. The DNA was the basis for D and trimming; V, J and clone size are from that table. The sample has about 220,000 clones on record, 80% to 90% of them singletons. Roughly 5.3% of the sample is in the top ten clones.

Another Seattle source contributed samples from volunteer blood donors who had recovered from COVID-19. Each collaborating institution followed its own protocols to collect whole blood in K2EDTA tubes. Collaborator samples were shipped for TCRbeta analysis as frozen whole blood, isolated PBMCs, or DNA extracted from either sample type. Per the germline V gene, SNHLY is the CDR1 and FYNNEI is the CDR2. Including the terminal cysteine and phenylalanine, the CDR3 comprises 12 residues. Just the 36-base CDR3 DNA is kept, in frame starting at base 1. Relative to germline, V is 6 bases shorter and J is 7 bases shorter, with 12 bases between their ends.

The sequenced sample was peripheral blood. Rearrangement joined TRBV2 to TRBJ1-1; matching of 5 bases hints at TRBD1 as the D gene. This clonotype was sampled from an older woman who had recovered from COVID-19. The bases read TGTGCCAGCAGGGTTGAAGGGGATGAAGCTTTCTTT. Translated, this is CASRVEGDEAFF.